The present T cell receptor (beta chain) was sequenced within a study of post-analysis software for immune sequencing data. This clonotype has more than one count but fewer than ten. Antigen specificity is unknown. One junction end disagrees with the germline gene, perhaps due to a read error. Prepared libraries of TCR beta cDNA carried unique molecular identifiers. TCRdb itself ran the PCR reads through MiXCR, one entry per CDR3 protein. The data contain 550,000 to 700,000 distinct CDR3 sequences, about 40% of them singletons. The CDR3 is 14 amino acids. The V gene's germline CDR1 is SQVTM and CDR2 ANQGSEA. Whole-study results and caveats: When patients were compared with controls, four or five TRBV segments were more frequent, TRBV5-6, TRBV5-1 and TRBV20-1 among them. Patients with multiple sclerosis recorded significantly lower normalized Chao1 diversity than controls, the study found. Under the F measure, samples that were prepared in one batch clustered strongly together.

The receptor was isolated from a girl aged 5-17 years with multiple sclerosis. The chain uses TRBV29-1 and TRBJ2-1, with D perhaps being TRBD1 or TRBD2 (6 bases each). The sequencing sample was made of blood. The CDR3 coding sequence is TGTAGCGTTGTAGGGGGGAGGACTAACAATGAGCAGTTCTTC. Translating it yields CSVVGGRTNNEQFF.